Shown below are 15 T cell receptor beta chains from a single sample sequenced in a study of regulatory T cells in long-lasting Graves disease. CDR3-region Arm-PCR and iRepertoire HTBI primers produced the TCR beta libraries. TCRdb re-derived calls from the multiplex PCR reads in MiXCR, one entry per CDR3 protein. The data show hundreds of thousands of distinct CDR3 sequences, about 13% seen once. Time point denoted: newly diagnosed GD, antithyroid drugs for less than 3 months. Extracted PBMC RNA gave rise to the TCR library. These sequences were also reported in another study, on T cells in Graves' hyperthyroidism and ophthalmopathy.

The sample in question was peripheral blood mononuclear cells (PBMCs), obtained at new diagnosis, from a patient treated with antithyroid drugs. Every receptor here comes from a man aged 30-40 years with Graves disease.

This clonotype was counted only a few times. Written as DNA, the CDR3 is TGTGCCAGCTCACCTACCAGCGCTAACTATGGCTACACCTTC. This gives the protein CASSPTSANYGYTF. The genes are TRBV18 and TRBJ1-2; D gene uncertain. The ends were cut back, 3 bases at V and 0 bases at J, with 8 bases in the middle. This CDR3 spans 14 amino acids. In germline, CDR1 is KGHSH, CDR2 LQKENI.

J is TRBJ1-1 and V is TRBV4-2; 8 bases match TRBD1. The CDR3 is 16 amino acids. From germline, CDR1 is LGHNA and CDR2 YNFKEQ. Losses at the gene ends were 0 bases for V and 6 bases for J; bases not matched to a gene: 9. The CDR3 sequence: CASSQDQQGAFPEAFF. The CDR3 region has the DNA TGTGCCAGCAGCCAAGATCAGCAGGGGGCCTTCCCTGAAGCTTTCTTT.

This clonotype was seen many times. This chain links TRBV6-1 with TRBJ1-1; D perhaps matches TRBD1 (5 bases). The germline V and J ends were trimmed by 6 bases and 3 bases, with 17 bases remaining between them. Per germline, CDR1 MNHNS and CDR2 SASEGT. The CDR3 is made up of 15 amino acids. CDR3 loop: CASRGEGTGDTEAFF. The CDR3 coding sequence is TGTGCCAGCAGAGGGGAGGGGACGGGGGACACTGAAGCTTTCTTT.

The chain carries TRBV25-1 and TRBJ2-1; a possible D gene is TRBD1 (6 bases). Germline V gene sequence: CDR1 MGHDK, CDR2 SYGVNS. The length of the CDR3 is 15 residues. V was clipped by 3 bases and J by 10 bases, with 19 bases between them. The CDR3 coding sequence is TGTGCCAGCAGTGACATGACAGGAGGTTCCTACGAGCAGTTCTTC. Its translation is CASSDMTGGSYEQFF.

The CDR3: CAWSRPYELRRELFF. CDR3 nucleotide sequence: TGTGCCTGGAGTCGTCCCTATGAGCTACGCCGGGAGCTGTTTTTT. The J gene is TRBJ2-2, the V gene TRBV30, with no clear D. The V end lost 2 bases, the J end lost 9 bases, and 19 bases lay between the germline ends. The CDR3 has 15 amino acids. Germline loops: CDR1 GTSNPN, CDR2 SVGIG (reference sequence). Drawing the rest from reference TRBV30 and TRBJ2-2, the complete variable domain is SQTIHQWPATLVQPVGSPLSLECTVEGTSNPNLYWYRQAAGRGLQLLFYSVGIGQISSEVPQNLSASRPQDRQFILSSKKLLLSDSGFYLCAWSRPYELRRELFFGEGSRLTVL.

This clonotype has just a few counts. The chain links TRBV12-3 or TRBV12-4 to TRBJ2-5; TRBD2 is a possible D gene (5 bases). This CDR3 has 15 residues. V was clipped by 4 bases and J by 5 bases, with 17 bases between them. CDR3 protein: CASSSGLREWETQYF. The CDR3 DNA is TGTGCCAGCAGTTCAGGCCTCCGGGAATGGGAGACCCAGTACTTC.

This clonotype was picked up a small number of times. V gene TRBV4-1 combines with J gene TRBJ2-3; tentatively, D is TRBD1 (7 bases). Trimming cost V 4 bases and J 2 bases, with 13 bases left between them. Germline loops: CDR1 MGHRA, CDR2 YSYEKL. The CDR3 has 15 amino acids. The chain's CDR3 is CASSPTRGDTDTQYF. The CDR3 DNA reads TGCGCCAGCAGCCCAACCAGGGGGGACACAGATACGCAGTATTTT.

Many counts were recorded for this clonotype. The V and J genes are TRBV19 and TRBJ1-5; D is perhaps TRBD1 (5 bases). Germline V lookup: CDR1 LNHDA, CDR2 SQIVND (reference sequence). This CDR3 is 14 amino acids long. V was trimmed by 3 bases and J by 7 bases, leaving 13 bases between them. This CDR3 reads CASSIRQGDQPQHF. DNA of the CDR3: TGTGCCAGTAGTATTCGGCAGGGAGACCAGCCCCAGCATTTT.

This clonotype was seen more than once but under ten times. This chain uses TRBV27 with TRBJ2-1; D is perhaps TRBD2 (6 bases). The CDR3 totals 14 residues. V lost 6 bases and J lost 5, with 14 bases in between. Germline CDR1 MNHEY, CDR2 SMNVEV (reference sequence). In DNA, the CDR3 is TGTGCCAGCAGATTCCGGGACTGGGACAATGAGCAGTTCTTC. Translating it yields CASRFRDWDNEQFF.

In this sample, this clonotype turned up a few times. The chain employs TRBV20-1 and TRBJ2-3; D gene unclear. V lost 3 bases and J lost 4, with 14 bases in between. Germline CDR1 and CDR2: DFQATT and SNEGSKA (reference sequence). The CDR3 contains 14 residues. CDR3 amino acids: CSASNSLEADTQYF. Written as DNA, the CDR3 is TGCAGTGCTAGCAATTCCCTAGAAGCAGATACGCAGTATTTT.

This clonotype turned up a few times. This chain joins TRBV18 and TRBJ1-3; tentatively, D is TRBD1 (5 bases). There are 15 residues in the CDR3. Trimming removed 0 bases from V and 4 bases from J, with 10 bases in between. Germline V gene sequence: CDR1 KGHSH, CDR2 LQKENI. Written as DNA, the CDR3 is TGTGCCAGCTCACCACCGGGCAGGGCCGGAAACACCATATATTTT. Protein sequence: CASSPPGRAGNTIYF. Full variable domain (rest looked up from reference TRBV18 and TRBJ1-3): NAGVMQNPRHLVRRRGQEARLRCSPMKGHSHVYWYRQLPEEGLKFMVYLQKENIIDESGMPKERFSAEFPKEGPSILRIQQVVRGDSAAYFCASSPPGRAGNTIYFGEGSWLTVV.

This clonotype was picked up many times. The CDR3, as DNA: TGTGCCAGCGCCAGGGTTCAGGAGACCCAGTACTTC. It translates to CASARVQETQYF. The chain carries TRBV25-1 and TRBJ2-5; tentatively, D is TRBD1 (5 bases). The germline CDR1 and CDR2 sequences are MGHDK and SYGVNS. CDR3 size: 12 residues. V was shortened by 8 bases and J by 5 bases, with 12 bases between the two germline ends.

This clonotype was counted at least ten times. The V call is TRBV19, the J call TRBJ1-5, with a weak D call TRBD1 (5 bases). Trimming removed 0 bases from V and 2 bases from J, with 14 bases in between. The CDR3 runs 17 residues. Germline-derived CDR1 and CDR2 are LNHDA and SQIVND (reference sequence). The CDR3 DNA reads as TGTGCCAGTAGTATAGATCGAGGGGTAGTCGGCAATCAGCCCCAGCATTTT. Translation gives CASSIDRGVVGNQPQHF.

In this sample, this clonotype turned up many times. The chain uses TRBV12-3 or TRBV12-4 and TRBJ2-1; tentatively, D is TRBD2 (5 bases). Trimming removed 7 bases at V and 3 bases at J, with 10 bases between. This CDR3 spans 13 amino acids. The DNA of the CDR3 is TGTGCCAGCAATTACGGGGTCTACAATGAGCAGTTCTTC. This gives the protein CASNYGVYNEQFF.

This clonotype was seen repeatedly, ten times or more. The rearrangement links TRBV28 to TRBJ2-3; no clear D. V was clipped by 2 bases and J by 7 bases, with 7 bases between them. Per the germline V gene, CDR1 is MDHEN and CDR2 is SYDVKM. The CDR3 runs 12 residues. CDR3: CASSLTGNTQYF. The CDR3 region has the DNA TGTGCCAGCAGTTTAACGGGCAATACGCAGTATTTT.